Listed below are T cell receptor beta chains from one sample, sequenced in a study of low-dose radiotherapy and immunotherapy resistance in tumors. TCRdb passed the reads through MiXCR, listing each CDR3 protein once. The sample yields around 83,000 distinct CDR3 sequences, over 15% seen once. The sequencing used PBMCs, collected before treatment. The source of these receptors is a male donor with prostate cancer. Both conserved end residues are part of each CDR3. The D gene is left open where the match is weak. Not all rows give a size; the values are once, few, many and, for expanded clones, a class.

- | TRBJ1-6 | many | TRBV6-5 | TGTGCCAGCAGTTACTCGGTGGGGGCAAGTTCACCCCTCCACTTT | CASSYSVGASSPLHF
- | TRBJ2-7 | many | TRBV4-3 | TGCGCCAGCAGCGAAGTCCAGGGGTACGAGCAGTACTTC | CASSEVQGYEQYF
- | TRBJ2-3 | - | TRBV30 | TGTGCCTGGATAAGGGCGGGGTTGTTCACAGATACGCAGTATTTT | CAWIRAGLFTDTQYF
TRBD1 | TRBJ2-3 | many | TRBV4-1 | TGCGCCAGCAGCCCCGAAGACAGGGTAGGGCCGCAGTATTTT | CASSPEDRVGPQYF
TRBD2 | TRBJ2-5 | - | TRBV30 | TGTGCCTGGAGGGCTAGCGGGGAGACCCAGTACTTC | CAWRASGETQYF
TRBD2 | TRBJ2-1 | many | TRBV5-1 | TGCGCCAGCAGCTTCGGGACTAGCGGGGGGATCTACACTAGTGAGCAGTTCTTC | CASSFGTSGGIYTSEQFF
- | TRBJ2-5 | many | TRBV3-1 | TGTGCCAGCAGCCAAAGTGAGACCCAGTACTTC | CASSQSETQYF
TRBD1 | TRBJ1-1 | many | TRBV6-2/TRBV6-3 | TGTGCCAGCGGAAAGACAGGGTGGGCAGCTTTCTTT | CASGKTGWAAFF
- | TRBJ1-5 | many | TRBV15 | TGTGCCACCAGCGGAGAGAGAGGGCCCCAGCATTTT | CATSGERGPQHF
- | TRBJ2-2 | many | TRBV18 | TGTGCCAGCTCACCACGGCTGGGCATGGACACCGGGGAGCTGTTTTTT | CASSPRLGMDTGELFF
- | TRBJ2-7 | many | TRBV11-1 | TGTGCCAGCAGCTTAGTCGCAGAAGCCTACGAGCAGTACTTC | CASSLVAEAYEQYF
- | TRBJ1-2 | many | TRBV20-1 | TGCAGTGCGTATACAGGGTCATCAGGCTATGGCTACACCTTC | CSAYTGSSGYGYTF